The 27 T cell receptor beta chains presented below share a single source sample, sequenced in a study of cytomegalovirus exposure and HLA in healthy donors. The PCR used 60 Vbeta and 13 Jbeta primers. Generated by immunoSEQ multiplex PCR, the TCRdb table keeps only in-frame clones and is missing some. The data contain around 86,000 clones, 7.6% of them seen just once; the ten biggest clones take up 2% to 2.5%. The specimen was PBMCs. These receptors originate from a man aged 50-60 years in good health and CMV-seronegative.

The chain carries TRBV18 and TRBJ1-4, with D possibly being TRBD1 (6 bases). This CDR3 is built from 15 residues. Trimming left V 3 bases short and J 5 bases short, with 13 bases between. Germline V gene lookup returns CDR1 KGHSH and CDR2 LQKENI. The chain's CDR3 is CASSPSQGANEKLFF. In nucleotides, the CDR3 is TGTGCCAGCTCACCTTCACAGGGAGCCAATGAAAAACTGTTTTTT.

The chain links TRBV28 to TRBJ1-1, with D perhaps matching TRBD1 (5 bases). This CDR3 has 17 amino acids. Germline V gene sequence: CDR1 MDHEN, CDR2 SYDVKM. Trimming removed 2 bases at V and 4 bases at J, with 20 bases between. CDR3 DNA: TGTGCCAGCAGTTTAGCGCCCGGGGGGGTCGGAGGCACTGAAGCTTTCTTT. Translated, it gives CASSLAPGGVGGTEAFF.

In this sample, this clone turned up a few times. V usage is TRBV5-6 and J usage is TRBJ2-5; D perhaps matches TRBD2 (5 bases). This CDR3 region has 15 residues. Per the germline V gene, CDR1 is SGHDT and CDR2 is YYEEEE. The V and J ends lost 4 bases and 1 base respectively, with 14 bases between them. DNA for the CDR3: TGTGCCAGCAGCCCCCTGGGGAGAGGCCAAGAGACCCAGTACTTC. Translating gives CASSPLGRGQETQYF.

The sample holds a few counts of this clone. The chain links TRBV6-1 to TRBJ2-1, with D possibly matching TRBD2 (6 bases). Germline V gives CDR1 MNHNS, CDR2 SASEGT. The CDR3 loop spans 15 amino acids. V was trimmed by 3 bases and J by 5 bases, leaving 14 bases between them. Here the CDR3 DNA reads TGTGCCAGCAGTGACGGGAGTAGCCGTAACAATGAGCAGTTCTTC. Encoded protein: CASSDGSSRNNEQFF.

This clone was counted between two and nine times. This rearrangement joins TRBV9 to TRBJ1-2, with no clear D. In germline, CDR1 is SGDLS, CDR2 YYNGEE. This CDR3 contains 15 residues. The V end was cut by 4 bases, the J end by 4 bases, with 17 bases between. The CDR3 reads CASSPSRRVIYGYTF. The CDR3, as DNA: TGTGCCAGCAGCCCTAGCCGACGGGTGATCTATGGCTACACCTTC.

This clone was observed a handful of times. V is TRBV4-3 and J is TRBJ2-1; 8 bases agree with TRBD1. The CDR3 is 16 amino acids. Germline CDR1 reads LGHNA; CDR2 reads YSLEER. Trimming cost V 0 bases and J 3 bases; bases outside gene matches: 4. CDR3 sequence: CASSQDLTGVYNEQFF. The DNA of the CDR3 is TGCGCCAGCAGCCAAGACCTGACAGGGGTCTACAATGAGCAGTTCTTC.

This rearrangement joins TRBV9 to TRBJ2-1; maybe TRBD1 (5 bases). Between the trimmed V and J ends, which lost 2 bases and 6 bases, there was a span of 12 bases. CDR1 and CDR2 (germline): SGDLS, YYNGEE. This CDR3 comprises 14 residues. The CDR3 is CASSVLGRSNEQFF. CDR3 nucleotides: TGTGCCAGCAGCGTTCTGGGGCGTAGCAATGAGCAGTTCTTC.

This clone was seen a few times. Here the CDR3 DNA reads TGTGCCAGTAGTCGTAGGGGGCCCTCCTACGAGCAGTACTTC. It translates to CASSRRGPSYEQYF. This rearrangement joins TRBV19 to TRBJ2-7; TRBD1 matches 7 bases. The CDR3 covers 14 residues. Germline CDR1 LNHDA, CDR2 SQIVND (reference sequence). The J segment lost 0 bases and the V segment lost 5 bases, leaving 4 bases of the junction unmatched.

The CDR3 protein is CASSFASGRETQYF. The CDR3 DNA reads TGTGCCAGCAGTTTTGCTAGCGGGAGGGAGACCCAGTACTTC. This chain connects TRBV28 to TRBJ2-5; TRBD2 agrees at 11 bases. V shed 3 bases, J shed 5 bases, and the junction held 2 bases outside the gene matches. From germline, CDR1 is MDHEN and CDR2 SYDVKM. The CDR3 is made up of 14 amino acids.

The V and J genes are TRBV7-9 and TRBJ2-1, with 7 positions matching TRBD2. The CDR3 is made up of 17 amino acids. Germline loops: CDR1 SEHNR, CDR2 FQNEAQ (reference sequence). With V trimmed by 4 bases and J by 5 bases, 14 bases remained unmatched. CDR3 in DNA: TGTGCCAGCAGCTCCTTGGGGAGGGCTAATCAGGACAATGAGCAGTTCTTC. It codes for CASSSLGRANQDNEQFF.

J is TRBJ2-3 and V is TRBV18; 10 nucleotides agree with TRBD2. V lost 5 bases to trimming and J lost 6 bases; unmatched junction nucleotides: 2. Germline CDR1 and CDR2: KGHSH and LQKENI. CDR3 length equals 13 residues. DNA of the CDR3: TGTGCCAGCTCATCGACTAGCGGGGATACGCAGTATTTT. It is translated as CASSSTSGDTQYF.

The chain employs TRBV18 and TRBJ2-3, with 10 bases identical to TRBD2. Germline V CDR1 and CDR2: KGHSH, LQKENI. The length of the CDR3 is 17 residues. V trimming: 0 bases; J trimming: 4 bases; junction bases outside the gene matches: 7. For the CDR3, the DNA is TGTGCCAGCTCACCACCCCGAGGGAGCGGGGGGGCAGATACGCAGTATTTT. It yields the protein CASSPPRGSGGADTQYF.

This clone was detected a few times. This chain joins TRBV28 and TRBJ2-1; D is perhaps TRBD1 (7 bases). The CDR3 is made up of 16 amino acids. Per the germline V gene, CDR1 is MDHEN and CDR2 is SYDVKM. Trimming cost V 6 bases and J 7 bases, with 22 bases left between them. The CDR3 loop reads CASSSVEGTVKNEQFF. The CDR3 nucleotides are TGTGCCAGCAGCTCAGTGGAGGGGACAGTTAAGAATGAGCAGTTCTTC.

This clone was detected a few times. The chain couples TRBV5-1 to TRBJ2-3; tentative D call: TRBD2 (7 bases). V lost 7 bases and J lost 5, with 17 bases in between. Looked up from germline, CDR1 is SGHRS and CDR2 is YFSETQ. This CDR3 comprises 14 residues. The CDR3 loop reads CASRPSGGGDTQYF. The CDR3 DNA sequence: TGCGCCAGCCGCCCTAGCGGAGGGGGAGATACGCAGTATTTT.

The chain combines TRBV18 with TRBJ2-2, with D possibly matching TRBD1 (6 bases). Deletions cut 3 bases from V and 0 bases from J, with 14 bases between. This CDR3 spans 17 amino acids. The V gene's germline CDR1 is KGHSH and CDR2 LQKENI. CDR3 in amino acids: CASSPRSGQSNTGELFF. CDR3 bases: TGTGCCAGCTCACCCAGATCCGGACAGTCGAACACCGGGGAGCTGTTTTTT.

This clone was seen a handful of times. This chain joins TRBV7-6 and TRBJ2-5; D ambiguous. Germline CDR1 and CDR2: SGHVS and FNYEAQ. Trimming stripped 0 bases from V and 5 bases from J, with 7 bases between. The CDR3 extends over 13 amino acids. Written as DNA, the CDR3 is TGTGCCAGCAGCTTAGCCCCCCGGGAGACCCAGTACTTC. Protein product: CASSLAPRETQYF.

This clone was found a few times. V and J are TRBV29-1 and TRBJ1-1; TRBD1 aligns across 9 bases. The CDR3 runs to 11 residues. In germline, CDR1 is SQVTM, CDR2 ANQGSEA. V shed 7 bases and J 5 bases; nucleotides not matched to a gene: 2. The CDR3 bases are TGCAGCGGGGACAGGGCGACTGAAGCTTTCTTT. Translating it yields CSGDRATEAFF.

This clone appeared a few times. V usage is TRBV6-6 and J usage is TRBJ1-1; D is undetermined. The CDR3 is 12 residues long. Germline-derived CDR1 and CDR2 are MNHNY and SVGAGI (reference sequence). V dropped 5 bases and J dropped 10 bases, with 14 bases sitting between them. The CDR3 here is CASSPLLDGAFF. CDR3 nucleotides: TGTGCCAGCAGTCCCCTTTTAGATGGAGCTTTCTTT.

The genes are TRBV11-2 and TRBJ2-7, with 7 bases that match TRBD1. The germline V gene encodes CDR1 SGHAT and CDR2 FQNNGV. This CDR3 has 14 amino acids. The V segment lost 4 bases and the J segment 7 bases; nucleotides outside the gene matches: 10. CDR3 sequence (DNA): TGTGCCAGCAGCTCCTGGACAGGTCCCTGGGAGCAGTACTTC. As protein: CASSSWTGPWEQYF. The variable domain in full, with the rest retrieved from reference TRBV11-2 and TRBJ2-7, is EAGVAQSPRYKIIEKRQSVAFWCNPISGHATLYWYQQILGQGPKLLIQFQNNGVVDDSQLPKDRFSAERLKGVDSTLKIQPAKLEDSAVYLCASSSWTGPWEQYFGPGTRLTVT.

V and J are TRBV7-9 and TRBJ2-1; 8 bases line up with TRBD2. V lost 1 base to trimming and J lost 3 bases; unmatched junction nucleotides: 5. Germline V gene sequence: CDR1 SEHNR, CDR2 FQNEAQ (reference sequence). The CDR3 sequence is 16 residues long. This CDR3 reads CASSLGRLAGYNEQFF. CDR3 nucleotides: TGTGCCAGCAGCTTAGGCCGGCTAGCGGGCTACAATGAGCAGTTCTTC.

In its sample, this clone was seen a few times. The rearrangement uses TRBV5-1 and TRBJ1-2, with a possible D match to TRBD1 (6 bases). The germline V gene has CDR1 SGHRS and CDR2 YFSETQ. This CDR3 is 16 amino acids long. V was cut by 4 bases and J by 6 bases, with 22 bases left in between. The CDR3 sequence is CASSRLAGGQRDGYTF. For the CDR3, the DNA is TGCGCCAGCAGCAGACTAGCGGGGGGCCAGAGGGATGGCTACACCTTC.

This clone was counted between two and nine times. The chain recombines TRBV28 with TRBJ1-1; tentative D call: TRBD1 (6 bases). V lost 4 bases and J lost 0, with 15 bases in between. Germline V gene lookup returns CDR1 MDHEN and CDR2 SYDVKM. CDR3 length equals 16 residues. CDR3 bases: TGTGCCAGCAGTTACCCGCAGGGGTTAATGAACACTGAAGCTTTCTTT. Encoded protein: CASSYPQGLMNTEAFF. Full variable domain (outside the CDR3, taken from reference TRBV28 and TRBJ1-1): DVKVTQSSRYLVKRTGEKVFLECVQDMDHENMFWYRQDPGLGLRLIYFSYDVKMKEKGDIPEGYSVSREKKERFSLILESASTNQTSMYLCASSYPQGLMNTEAFFGQGTRLTVV.

This clone was found a few times. The V gene is TRBV5-4, the J gene TRBJ1-4, with D hard to call. CDR3 length equals 14 residues. Germline CDR1 is SGHNT and CDR2 is YYREEE (reference sequence). V lost 6 bases, J lost 1 base, and 10 bases lay in between. The CDR3 sequence: CASTAELTNEKLFF. CDR3 in DNA: TGTGCCAGCACCGCAGAATTAACTAATGAAAAACTGTTTTTT.

The rearrangement links TRBV2 to TRBJ2-3, with D maybe TRBD2 (6 bases). Trimming removed 1 base from V and 8 bases from J, with 13 bases in between. Germline CDR1 reads SNHLY; CDR2 reads FYNNEI. The CDR3 sequence is 14 residues long. CDR3 in amino acids: CASSEGLAGGTQYF. CDR3 bases: TGTGCCAGCAGTGAAGGGCTAGCCGGGGGTACGCAGTATTTT.

The chain has TRBV10-1 and TRBJ1-2; D ambiguous. CDR3 length: 13 residues. V was shortened by 4 bases and J by 4 bases, with 10 bases between the two germline ends. Germline lookup yields CDR1 WNHNN and CDR2 SYGVQD (reference sequence). DNA for the CDR3: TGCGCCAGCAGTGTTGACAAGTTCTATGGCTACACCTTC. It codes for CASSVDKFYGYTF.

V gene TRBV28 combines with J gene TRBJ1-1; D gene ambiguous. CDR3 size: 13 residues. Trimming pared 5 bases from V and 1 base from J, leaving 8 bases between. Germline V gene lookup returns CDR1 MDHEN and CDR2 SYDVKM. CDR3 sequence (DNA): TGTGCCAGCAGTCCGGGTTCGAACACTGAAGCTTTCTTT. This encodes CASSPGSNTEAFF. The whole variable domain, filled in from reference TRBV28 and TRBJ1-1, reads DVKVTQSSRYLVKRTGEKVFLECVQDMDHENMFWYRQDPGLGLRLIYFSYDVKMKEKGDIPEGYSVSREKKERFSLILESASTNQTSMYLCASSPGSNTEAFFGQGTRLTVV.

This chain connects TRBV10-3 to TRBJ1-4, with D perhaps TRBD1 (6 bases). From germline, CDR1 is ENHRY and CDR2 SYGVKD. CDR3 length equals 16 residues. V gave up 6 bases and J gave up 7 bases, with 21 bases separating them. The DNA for the CDR3 is TGTGCCATCAGCCCGGGACAACAAATCTCTATTGAAAAACTGTTTTTT. Translation gives CAISPGQQISIEKLFF.